This T cell receptor beta chain comes out of a study of CD8 T cells in Susac syndrome. Germline CDR1 reads SGHDT; CDR2 reads YYEEEE. Trimming removed 4 bases from V and 0 bases from J, with 17 bases in between. This CDR3 contains 17 residues. A quantity of about 0.5 to 1 ug RNA underwent reverse transcription using random hexamers. An immunoSEQ multiplex PCR generated amplified TCR beta CDR3 products spanning 54 Vbeta and 13 Jbeta. From the immunoSEQ multiplex PCR reads, TCRdb called clonotypes with MiXCR, one entry per CDR3 protein. The sample holds 210,000 or so distinct CDR3 sequences, 94% seen once.

The source of this sequence is a human donor with Susac syndrome. The sequenced sample consisted of CD4+ T cells from PBMCs. V usage is TRBV5-6 and J usage is TRBJ2-1; no firm D call. CDR3 DNA sequence: TGTGCCAGCAGCGAAAGACTGGCCGTCATCTCCTACAATGAGCAGTTCTTC. Its translation is CASSERLAVISYNEQFF.